Sequencing of this T cell receptor (beta chain) was carried out in a study of control samples from healthy donors and cancer patients. Clones were read by immunoSEQ multiplex PCR, and TCRdb kept only the in-frame ones, dropping some. There are about 160,000 clones in the sample; roughly nine tenths occur only once, and roughly 0.7% lies in the top ten. Per germline, CDR1 SNHLY and CDR2 FYNNEI. After removal of 5 bases from V and 6 bases from J, the junction contained 9 bases not matched to a gene. The CDR3 sequence is 15 residues long. The genes are TRBV2 and TRBJ1-5; 8 bases fit TRBD1. The sequence derives from a woman younger than 45 in good health. Sequences were obtained from blood. The CDR3 spells CASSPRGLQGQPQHF. The CDR3 DNA follows: TGTGCCAGCAGTCCCAGGGGGCTTCAGGGTCAGCCCCAGCATTTT. Variable domain in full (rest from reference TRBV2 and TRBJ1-5): EPEVTQTPSHQVTQMGQEVILRCVPISNHLYFYWYRQILGQKVEFLVSFYNNEISEKSEIFDDQFSVERPDGSNFTLKIRSTKLEDSAMYFCASSPRGLQGQPQHFGDGTRLSIL.